One sample yielded the 13 T cell receptor beta chains listed below, sequenced in a study of T cell repertoires in ileal Crohn's disease. Profiling relied on immunoSEQ multiplex PCR, and the TCRdb table lists in-frame clones only, not all of them. The data show approximately 30,000 clones, with just under 80% seen just once and over 15% held by the top ten. The source material was ileal tissue. The receptors come from an adult with Crohn's disease.

This clone was observed a few times. The chain has TRBV5-1 and TRBJ2-3; possible D gene TRBD2, 5 bases. CDR1 is SGHRS, CDR2 YFSETQ, per germline. The CDR3 is 14 residues long. The V gene lost 3 bases and the J gene lost 1 base, with 9 bases spanning the gap. The CDR3 DNA sequence: TGCGCCAGCAGCTCCTTCGGGGGCACAGATACGCAGTATTTT. Its protein is CASSSFGGTDTQYF.

The chain has TRBV19 and TRBJ1-1; TRBD1 matches 7 bases. Germline trimming cut 3 bases from V and 0 bases from J; bases unmatched to any gene: 4. CDR1 is LNHDA and CDR2 is SQIVND in the germline V gene (reference sequence). This CDR3 is built from 15 residues. The CDR3 loop is CASSMGGQMNTEAFF. The CDR3 nucleotides are TGTGCCAGTAGTATGGGGGGACAGATGAACACTGAAGCTTTCTTT. Filled out from reference TRBV19 and TRBJ1-1, the complete variable domain reads DGGITQSPKYLFRKEGQNVTLSCEQNLNHDAMYWYRQDPGQGLRLIYYSQIVNDFQKGDIAEGYSVSREKKESFPLTVTSAQKNPTAFYLCASSMGGQMNTEAFFGQGTRLTVV.

The table lists this clone with a count of one. This chain uses TRBV27 with TRBJ1-1, with D perhaps TRBD1 (6 bases). The germline gives CDR1 MNHEY, CDR2 SMNVEV (reference sequence). The CDR3 sequence is 13 residues long. V was shortened by 0 bases and J by 4 bases, with 6 bases between the two germline ends. CDR3 amino acids: CASSLSGGTEAFF. CDR3 in DNA: TGTGCCAGCAGTTTATCAGGGGGCACTGAAGCTTTCTTT.

This clone occurred a few times. The rearrangement links TRBV4-1 to TRBJ2-7; 8 bases line up with TRBD1. The V gene's germline CDR1 is MGHRA and CDR2 YSYEKL. Germline trimming cut 0 bases from V and 7 bases from J; bases unmatched to any gene: 11. The CDR3 spans 16 residues. CDR3 bases: TGCGCCAGCAGCCAAGATAGGGGCAGGGGGCGGATTGAGCAGTACTTC. This gives the protein CASSQDRGRGRIEQYF.

The chain uses TRBV30 and TRBJ2-7; 9 bases fit TRBD1. J lost 7 bases, V lost 3 bases, and 13 bases had no gene match. Germline loops: CDR1 GTSNPN, CDR2 SVGIG (reference sequence). This CDR3 is 15 amino acids long. CDR3 in DNA: TGTGCCTGGAGGCCCAGGGACAGGGTAAGGGGTGAGCAGTACTTC. Amino acid sequence: CAWRPRDRVRGEQYF.

The CDR3 protein is CASRPLGNEQFF. The CDR3 nucleotides read TGTGCCAGCAGGCCACTAGGCAATGAGCAGTTCTTC. This rearrangement joins TRBV11-1 to TRBJ2-1; TRBD2 is a possible D gene (5 bases). The CDR3 has 12 amino acids. Germline CDR1 and CDR2: SGHAT and FQDESV (reference sequence). Trimming took 6 bases from V and 6 from J, leaving 9 bases between them. Complete variable domain (other parts from reference TRBV11-1 and TRBJ2-1): EAEVAQSPRYKITEKSQAVAFWCDPISGHATLYWYRQILGQGPELLVQFQDESVVDDSQLPKDRFSAERLKGVDSTLKIQPAELGDSAMYLCASRPLGNEQFFGPGTRLTVL.

The chain uses TRBV7-2 and TRBJ1-2, with 9 bases lining up with TRBD1. The CDR3 spans 13 residues. Germline V gene data show CDR1 as SGHTA and CDR2 as FQGNSA. The ends lost 1 base at V and 13 bases at J; junction bases unmatched: 7. The CDR3 sequence is CASSLGPADRGTF. The DNA for the CDR3 is TGTGCCAGCAGCTTAGGCCCTGCGGACAGGGGCACCTTC.

The gene calls are TRBV30 and TRBJ1-3, with TRBD1 as a possible D gene (5 bases). The CDR3 is 14 amino acids. Germline assignment: CDR1 GTSNPN and CDR2 SVGIG (reference sequence). V lost 2 bases and J lost 2, with 10 bases in between. The CDR3 DNA is TGTGCCTGGAGTCGCAGGGCAGCTGGAAACACCATATATTTT. Translation gives CAWSRRAAGNTIYF.

The chain joins TRBV19 to TRBJ2-1; D perhaps matches TRBD1 (6 bases). The CDR3 contains 13 residues. CDR1 is LNHDA and CDR2 is SQIVND in the germline V gene (reference sequence). The germline V and J ends were trimmed by 7 bases and 3 bases, with 10 bases remaining between them. The CDR3 sequence is CASTRTDYNEQFF. The CDR3 DNA reads TGTGCCAGTACCCGGACAGACTACAATGAGCAGTTCTTC.

V usage is TRBV27 and J usage is TRBJ2-2; no reliable D call. CDR1 is MNHEY, CDR2 SMNVEV, per germline (reference sequence). V lost 5 bases to trimming and J lost 1 base, with 8 bases between them. The CDR3 is 14 amino acids. The CDR3 nucleotides read TGTGCCAGCAGTCCCCGACTGAACACCGGGGAGCTGTTTTTT. It translates to CASSPRLNTGELFF.

This clone was counted a single time. The CDR3 DNA is TGTGCCAGCAGTTACAGGGGGCTTACTGAAGCTTTCTTT. It encodes CASSYRGLTEAFF. The chain joins TRBV6-5 to TRBJ1-1; 7 positions match TRBD1. CDR1 and CDR2 (germline): MNHEY, SVGAGI. There are 13 residues in the CDR3. J lost 5 bases, V lost 2 bases, and 2 bases had no gene match.

The gene calls are TRBV7-2 and TRBJ2-3; maybe TRBD2 (5 bases). The V gene lost 1 base and the J gene lost 6 bases, with 11 bases spanning the gap. The CDR3 has 14 amino acids. Germline assignment: CDR1 SGHTA and CDR2 FQGNSA. CDR3 residues: CASSLGGSVDTQYF. DNA for the CDR3: TGTGCCAGCAGCTTAGGGGGTAGCGTCGATACGCAGTATTTT.

This chain connects TRBV11-3 to TRBJ2-7; a weak D match, TRBD2 (6 bases). The CDR3 length is 15 residues. The germline V gene has CDR1 SGHNT and CDR2 YENEEA. V lost 3 bases to trimming and J lost 0 bases, with 12 bases between them. As DNA, the CDR3 is TGTGCCAGCAGCTTCTCTGGGGGAGGCTCCTACGAGCAGTACTTC. It specifies CASSFSGGGSYEQYF.